This T cell receptor beta chain was recorded in a study of technical replicates of blood from several donors. Assay: immunoSEQ multiplex PCR; the TCRdb copy retains only in-frame clones and omits some. The sample holds 60,000 to 80,000 clones; almost 95% are singletons and the top ten take 0.35% to 0.45%. The CDR3 is made up of 14 amino acids. The germline gives CDR1 SGDLS, CDR2 YYNGEE. After removal of 1 base from V and 4 bases from J, the junction contained 4 bases not matched to a gene. Sample: T cells isolated from PBMCs. The chain carries TRBV9 and TRBJ2-7; 8 nucleotides match TRBD1. This clonotype was sampled from a human donor in good health. The CDR3 nucleotides are TGTGCCAGCAGCGTATCAGGGGGCGGGTACGAGCAGTACTTC. It encodes CASSVSGGGYEQYF.